The 11 T cell receptor beta chains below were found in one sample sequenced in a study of blood T cell repertoires in COVID-19. Libraries were prepared by immunoSEQ multiplex PCR; TCRdb keeps only in-frame clonotypes and omits some of them. Here the sample spans 310,000 or so clones, roughly 84% being singletons. Sample: peripheral blood. These receptors all stem from a man aged 50-60 years with active or convalescent COVID-19.

The chain carries TRBV4-1 and TRBJ1-2; D possibly corresponds to TRBD1 (5 bases). The germline V gene encodes CDR1 MGHRA and CDR2 YSYEKL. Trimming took 0 bases from V and 2 from J, leaving 19 bases between them. This CDR3 is 18 amino acids long. The chain's CDR3 is CASSQDNARTFYNYGYTF. CDR3 in DNA: TGCGCCAGCAGCCAAGATAATGCACGGACATTTTACAACTATGGCTACACCTTC.

The chain employs TRBV7-2 and TRBJ1-6, with 8 bases identical to TRBD1. The V gene's germline CDR1 is SGHTA and CDR2 FQGNSA. CDR3 size: 15 residues. The J segment lost 6 bases and the V segment lost 7 bases, leaving 8 bases of the junction unmatched. The CDR3 sequence is CASNFVDRVNSPLHF. CDR3 bases: TGTGCCAGCAACTTCGTGGACAGGGTTAATTCACCCCTCCACTTT.

The rearrangement links TRBV2 to TRBJ1-2; D call uncertain. The CDR3 spans 15 residues. Germline loops: CDR1 SNHLY, CDR2 FYNNEI. V lost 0 bases, J lost 8 bases, and 16 bases lay in between. CDR3 in DNA: TGTGCCAGCAGTGAAGCGCTTAGGGAGGCGGGAGGCTACACCTTC. Translation: CASSEALREAGGYTF.

The chain links TRBV18 to TRBJ1-2, with a tentative D call TRBD1 (6 bases). Germline V gene data show CDR1 as KGHSH and CDR2 as LQKENI. V was cut by 2 bases and J by 6 bases, with 13 bases left in between. CDR3 length: 14 amino acids. The CDR3 nucleotides read TGTGCCAGCTCACCAAGGGGGTGGGCCGATGGCTACACCTTC. The encoded protein is CASSPRGWADGYTF. Together with reference TRBV18 and TRBJ1-2, the CDR3 gives the full variable domain: NAGVMQNPRHLVRRRGQEARLRCSPMKGHSHVYWYRQLPEEGLKFMVYLQKENIIDESGMPKERFSAEFPKEGPSILRIQQVVRGDSAAYFCASSPRGWADGYTFGSGTRLTVV.

The chain couples TRBV5-6 to TRBJ1-1; D remains ambiguous. Trimming shortened V by 4 bases and J by 6 bases, and 16 bases separated the two germline ends. CDR1 is SGHDT, CDR2 YYEEEE, per germline. This CDR3 region has 14 residues. CDR3 DNA sequence: TGTGCCAGCAGCCGATGGGCCAACTTCCCTGAAGCTTTCTTT. Its protein product is CASSRWANFPEAFF.

The DNA of the CDR3 is TGTGCCAGCTCACCAGACAGGGGGCGAGAAAAACTGTTTTTT. Its translation is CASSPDRGREKLFF. This chain connects TRBV18 to TRBJ1-4; 10 bases line up with TRBD1. The trim removed 2 bases at V and 8 bases at J, leaving 2 bases unmatched. Germline lookup yields CDR1 KGHSH and CDR2 LQKENI. The CDR3 runs 14 residues.

This chain uses TRBV7-2 with TRBJ2-7; 7 bases are a match to TRBD2. The trim removed 5 bases at V and 1 base at J, leaving 8 bases unmatched. The CDR3 length is 15 residues. Germline CDR1 SGHTA, CDR2 FQGNSA. DNA of the CDR3: TGTGCCAGCAGCCCAGGCCCGGGGGGATCCTACGAGCAGTACTTC. This translates into CASSPGPGGSYEQYF.

CDR3 protein: CARSLYEQYF. In DNA form, the CDR3 reads TGTGCCAGAAGTCTTTACGAGCAGTACTTC. V gene TRBV19 combines with J gene TRBJ2-7; no clear D. Trimming stripped 9 bases from V and 4 bases from J, with 7 bases between. This CDR3 is built from 10 residues. Germline V CDR1 and CDR2: LNHDA, SQIVND (reference sequence).

This chain joins TRBV30 and TRBJ2-1, with 11 bases aligning to TRBD2. The CDR3 has 17 amino acids. Trimming at V came to 1 base and at J to 4 bases, leaving 9 bases not matched to a gene. Germline V gives CDR1 GTSNPN, CDR2 SVGIG (reference sequence). This CDR3 reads CAWSGLDSGREYNEQFF. The CDR3 bases are TGTGCCTGGAGTGGATTGGATAGCGGGAGGGAGTACAATGAGCAGTTCTTC. Variable domain in full (rest from reference TRBV30 and TRBJ2-1): SQTIHQWPATLVQPVGSPLSLECTVEGTSNPNLYWYRQAAGRGLQLLFYSVGIGQISSEVPQNLSASRPQDRQFILSSKKLLLSDSGFYLCAWSGLDSGREYNEQFFGPGTRLTVL.

The chain links TRBV28 to TRBJ1-1, with D possibly TRBD1 on 6 matching bases. The CDR3 has 14 amino acids. V dropped 5 bases and J dropped 2 bases, with 12 bases sitting between them. Per the germline V gene, CDR1 is MDHEN and CDR2 is SYDVKM. CDR3 sequence: CASSRTTGNTEAFF. In nucleotides, the CDR3 is TGTGCCAGCAGTAGGACGACAGGAAACACTGAAGCTTTCTTT.

The genes are TRBV2 and TRBJ2-2, with 10 bases fitting TRBD2. This CDR3 has 16 residues. CDR1 is SNHLY, CDR2 FYNNEI, per germline. Trimming removed 7 bases from V and 0 bases from J; junction bases left unmatched: 5. This CDR3 is CASKKLAGPNTGELFF. The CDR3 region has the DNA TGTGCCAGCAAGAAACTAGCGGGGCCGAACACCGGGGAGCTGTTTTTT.